This is a list of T cell receptor beta chains from one sample in a study of OX40 agonist ivuxolimab in advanced cancers. The protocol was immunoSEQ multiplex PCR, while the TCRdb copy is restricted to in-frame clones and leaves out a portion. The sample holds some 87,000 clones, about 93% seen once. The input for sequencing was CD4+ or CD8+ T cells sorted from blood, taken in a trial of the OX40 agonist ivuxolimab. The origin of the receptors is an adult with an advanced solid tumor such as melanoma, head and neck, liver or kidney cancer. Each CDR3 is given with its conserved first and last residue. D genes are given only for firm matches. Clone size is given for some rows only: seen once, a few or many times, or a class if the clone is expanded.

cdr3_aa,cdr3_nt,v_call,j_call,d_call,clone_size
CASSLWEGGETQYF,TGTGCCAGCAGCTTATGGGAAGGGGGAGAGACCCAGTACTTC,TRBV7-9,TRBJ2-5,-,-
CASSPQTVNYGYTF,TGTGCCAGCAGCCCACAGACTGTCAACTATGGCTACACCTTC,TRBV9,TRBJ1-2,-,-
CASSFLGYTEAFF,TGTGCCAGCAGTTTTCTCGGATACACTGAAGCTTTCTTT,TRBV27,TRBJ1-1,-,-
CASSPRGANEKLFF,TGTGCCAGCAGCCCCCGGGGGGCTAATGAAAAACTGTTTTTT,TRBV14,TRBJ1-4,-,-
CASSLRGAVAGTGELFF,TGTGCCAGCAGCCTCCGAGGGGCGGTAGCGGGCACCGGGGAGCTGTTTTTT,TRBV14,TRBJ2-2,TRBD2,-
CASSGLAPANTGELFF,TGTGCCAGCAGTGGGCTAGCGCCCGCGAACACCGGGGAGCTGTTTTTT,TRBV2,TRBJ2-2,-,-
CASSNPRGLAGTYEQYF,TGTGCCAGCAGCAACCCTAGGGGACTAGCGGGCACCTACGAGCAGTACTTC,TRBV21-1,TRBJ2-7,-,-
CASSPLGLSNTGELFF,TGCGCCAGCAGCCCACTGGGACTTTCGAACACCGGGGAGCTGTTTTTT,TRBV5-1,TRBJ2-2,-,-
CARSLACRRPQRGYTF,TGTGCCAGAAGCTTGGCCTGTCGGCGGCCCCAGAGGGGCTACACCTTC,TRBV5-3,TRBJ1-2,-,-
CASSPTETRANEKLFF,TGCGCCAGCAGCCCAACTGAGACGCGGGCTAATGAAAAACTGTTTTTT,TRBV5-1,TRBJ1-4,-,once
CAAGGDSLGAQHF,TGTGCCGCCGGAGGGGACAGTTTAGGAGCCCAGCATTTT,TRBV28,TRBJ1-5,TRBD1,-
CAWSVREGGELFF,TGTGCCTGGAGTGTAAGGGAAGGGGGGGAGCTGTTTTTT,TRBV30,TRBJ2-2,-,-
CASSRTQGSDGYTF,TGCGCCAGCAGCCGGACACAGGGATCGGATGGCTACACCTTC,TRBV4-1,TRBJ1-2,-,few
CASSEGLAGVDTQYF,TGTGCCAGCAGTGAAGGGCTAGCGGGAGTAGATACGCAGTATTTT,TRBV2,TRBJ2-3,TRBD2,-
CASSLTQGSNEQFF,TGTGCCAGCAGCTTAACCCAGGGTAGTAATGAGCAGTTCTTC,TRBV7-9,TRBJ2-1,-,-
CASSIPTGVNTGELFF,TGTGCCAGCAGCATACCGACAGGGGTGAACACCGGGGAGCTGTTTTTT,TRBV5-6,TRBJ2-2,TRBD1,-
CASSLIAGDGYTF,TGTGCCAGCAGCTTGATCGCAGGGGATGGCTACACCTTC,TRBV5-5,TRBJ1-2,-,few
CASSLEGSLEQPQHF,TGCGCCAGCAGCTTGGAGGGCTCCTTAGAGCAGCCCCAGCATTTT,TRBV5-1,TRBJ1-5,-,-
CASSRRGQAYEQYF,TGCGCCAGCAGTCGCCGTGGGCAAGCCTACGAGCAGTACTTC,TRBV23-1,TRBJ2-7,-,-
CASSSSGPNTGELFF,TGTGCCAGCAGCTCTAGCGGCCCGAACACCGGGGAGCTGTTTTTT,TRBV7-2,TRBJ2-2,TRBD2,-
CASSKLAGFTDTQYF,TGTGCCAGCAGTAAACTGGCAGGTTTCACAGATACGCAGTATTTT,TRBV6-6,TRBJ2-3,-,-
CASSPGADTEAFF,TGCGCCAGCAGTCCCGGGGCAGATACTGAAGCTTTCTTT,TRBV23-1,TRBJ1-1,-,once
CASKREETQYF,TGTGCCAGCAAAAGAGAAGAGACCCAGTACTTC,TRBV2,TRBJ2-5,-,-
CASSPSTYNEQFF,TGTGCCAGTAGTCCATCTACCTACAATGAGCAGTTCTTC,TRBV19,TRBJ2-1,-,-
CASSWATYEQYF,TGTGCCAGCAGCTGGGCTACCTACGAGCAGTACTTC,TRBV5-6,TRBJ2-7,-,-
CASSIATGGLYEQYF,TGTGCCAGTAGTATAGCCACAGGGGGTCTCTACGAGCAGTACTTC,TRBV19,TRBJ2-7,TRBD1,-
CASSLGLGRRTDTQYF,TGCGCCAGCAGCTTGGGGCTCGGGAGGCGCACAGATACGCAGTATTTT,TRBV5-1,TRBJ2-3,TRBD2,-
CASSPPWISGNTIYF,TGTGCCAGCTCACCACCGTGGATCTCTGGAAACACCATATATTTT,TRBV18,TRBJ1-3,-,-
CASSLEVSQFF,TGTGCCAGCAGCTTAGAGGTGAGCCAGTTCTTC,TRBV7-6,TRBJ2-1,-,-
CASSLTVNQETQYF,TGCGCCAGCAGCTTGACTGTAAACCAAGAGACCCAGTACTTC,TRBV5-1,TRBJ2-5,-,-
CASSAGAPGELFF,TGTGCCAGTAGTGCGGGAGCCCCCGGGGAGCTGTTTTTT,TRBV19,TRBJ2-2,TRBD2,-
CASGSGLAGGPRTDTQYF,TGTGCTAGTGGTTCGGGACTAGCGGGAGGGCCGAGGACAGATACGCAGTATTTT,TRBV12-5,TRBJ2-3,TRBD2,-
CASSLALLAGGSQETQYF,TGTGCCAGCAGCTTAGCGCTTCTAGCGGGGGGCTCCCAAGAGACCCAGTACTTC,TRBV7-2,TRBJ2-5,TRBD2,-
CSVEAAGQGVSGANVLTF,TGCAGCGTTGAAGCGGCGGGGCAAGGGGTTTCCGGGGCCAACGTCCTGACTTTC,TRBV29-1,TRBJ2-6,-,-
CASSVPGGDDTQYF,TGTGCCAGCAGTGTACCGGGCGGGGACGATACGCAGTATTTT,TRBV28,TRBJ2-3,-,-
CASSPPAIYGYTF,TGTGCCAGCTCACCACCAGCTATCTATGGCTACACCTTC,TRBV18,TRBJ1-2,-,-
CAISDGDVAEAFF,TGTGCCATCAGTGATGGGGATGTTGCTGAAGCTTTCTTT,TRBV10-3,TRBJ1-1,-,-
CAISEPDRGDGYTF,TGTGCCATCAGTGAGCCCGACAGGGGCGACGGCTACACCTTC,TRBV10-3,TRBJ1-2,TRBD1,-
CASMGRMNTGELFF,TGTGCCAGCATGGGACGCATGAACACCGGGGAGCTGTTTTTT,TRBV6-1,TRBJ2-2,-,-
CASSLDLGGANSPLHF,TGCGCCAGCAGCTTGGATTTGGGCGGGGCAAATTCACCCCTCCACTTT,TRBV5-1,TRBJ1-6,-,once
CASSPPSGSSYEQYF,TGTGCCAGCAGCCCCCCTAGCGGGAGTTCCTACGAGCAGTACTTC,TRBV28,TRBJ2-7,TRBD2,-
CAISSPSTDTQYF,TGTGCCATCAGTAGCCCTAGCACAGATACGCAGTATTTT,TRBV10-3,TRBJ2-3,-,-
CASSPGGGGNEQFF,TGCGCCAGCAGCCCCGGGGGCGGGGGAAATGAGCAGTTCTTC,TRBV5-1,TRBJ2-1,-,-
CASSLVTSGYNEQFF,TGCGCCAGCAGCTTGGTAACTAGCGGTTACAATGAGCAGTTCTTC,TRBV5-1,TRBJ2-1,TRBD2,-
CASSYGQAPSYEQYF,TGTGCCAGCAGTTACGGTCAGGCCCCCTCCTACGAGCAGTACTTC,TRBV6-6,TRBJ2-7,-,-
CASSRGLDGYEQYF,TGTGCCAGCTCACGAGGACTAGATGGGTACGAGCAGTACTTC,TRBV18,TRBJ2-7,TRBD2,-
CASSIVAGVNQPQHF,TGTGCCAGTAGTATAGTGGCAGGGGTTAATCAGCCCCAGCATTTT,TRBV19,TRBJ1-5,-,once
CASSADSGAGQPQHF,TGTGCCAGCAGTGCGGACTCCGGTGCGGGTCAGCCCCAGCATTTT,TRBV6-4,TRBJ1-5,-,-
CASSFGTENTEAFF,TGCGCCAGCAGCTTCGGGACAGAGAACACTGAAGCTTTCTTT,TRBV5-1,TRBJ1-1,TRBD1,-
CASSAGTVGNTIYF,TGCGCCAGCAGCGCCGGGACGGTTGGAAACACCATATATTTT,TRBV5-1,TRBJ1-3,-,-
CASSLPGSSYEQYF,TGTGCCAGCAGCCTGCCGGGCAGCTCCTACGAGCAGTACTTC,TRBV5-6,TRBJ2-7,-,-
CASSLVGFDGYTF,TGTGCCAGCAGCTTAGTGGGGTTTGATGGCTACACCTTC,TRBV7-3,TRBJ1-2,-,-
CASSLSTNPYQETQYF,TGTGCCAGCAGCTTATCTACAAATCCGTACCAAGAGACCCAGTACTTC,TRBV7-9,TRBJ2-5,-,-
CASSLDRGRETQYF,TGTGCCAGCAGCTTAGATAGGGGCAGGGAGACCCAGTACTTC,TRBV7-8,TRBJ2-5,-,-
CASSLDGKGTEGYTF,TGTGCCAGCAGCTTGGATGGGAAGGGGACGGAAGGCTACACCTTC,TRBV5-4,TRBJ1-2,-,-
CASSEAWGQGYVSGNTIYF,TGTGCCAGCAGTGAAGCTTGGGGACAGGGGTATGTCTCTGGAAACACCATATATTTT,TRBV6-1,TRBJ1-3,TRBD1,-
CASSPVRDSYEQYF,TGTGCCAGCAGCCCTGTGCGGGATTCCTACGAGCAGTACTTC,TRBV7-7,TRBJ2-7,-,-
CASSLTPRTDTQYF,TGTGCCAGCAGTTTAACCCCCCGGACAGATACGCAGTATTTT,TRBV28,TRBJ2-3,-,-
CASSEDGASTDTQYF,TGTGCCAGCAGCGAAGACGGGGCTAGCACAGATACGCAGTATTTT,TRBV11-3,TRBJ2-3,-,once
CASSPGQASFSYEQYF,TGTGCCAGCTCACCGGGACAGGCGAGTTTCTCCTACGAGCAGTACTTC,TRBV18,TRBJ2-7,TRBD1,-